The clone carrying this T cell receptor (beta chain) was counted between two and nine times. The sample originates from a study of beta chain features in type 1 diabetes. Study-wide context: Healthy donors, compared against patients, showed similar age, gender and cell yields.

Investigators reverse transcribed all isolated RNA, so they sequenced expressed TCRB transcripts. Reads from naive, central memory and regulatory T cell samples averaged around 3.5 million. Sequenced by immunoSEQ multiplex PCR; TCRdb stores in-frame clones only, minus some. The sample has 300,000 to 350,000 clones, around 13% seen once. This CDR3 region has 14 residues. Germline lookup yields CDR1 GTSNPN and CDR2 SVGIG (reference sequence). Trimming took off 2 bases at V and 5 bases at J, with 15 bases between the two ends. This TCR was sampled from a man aged 30 to 39 in good health. This chain links TRBV30 with TRBJ1-1; a weak D match, TRBD1 (5 bases). Sequencing used central memory CD4+ T cells from blood. The CDR3 protein is CAWSRRGGRTEAFF. In nucleotides, the CDR3 is TGTGCCTGGAGTCGCCGGGGGGGAAGGACTGAAGCTTTCTTT.